The rows below give T cell receptor beta chains drawn from one sample of a study of long-term antiretroviral therapy in people with HIV. Clones were read by immunoSEQ multiplex PCR, and TCRdb kept only the in-frame ones, dropping some. This table has about 30,000 clones, about 90% appearing once. Sequences were derived from unsorted PBMCs, sampled 2 years after starting antiretroviral therapy. These receptor sequences come from a man aged 45-65 years with HIV. CDR3s include the opening cysteine and the closing phenylalanine or tryptophan. Each record gives: V gene, J gene, D gene, CDR3 protein. D genes are given only for firm matches.

V: TRBV18
J: TRBJ1-2
D: NA
CDR3: CASSPQNSNYGYTF

V: TRBV19
J: TRBJ1-2
D: NA
CDR3: CASSMSGTSYTSGYTF

V: TRBV6-1
J: TRBJ2-2
D: NA
CDR3: CASSDRVWLFF

V: TRBV6-6
J: TRBJ1-1
D: NA
CDR3: CASSPRDTEAFF

V: TRBV28
J: TRBJ2-3
D: NA
CDR3: CASSFRPTSTDTQYF

V: TRBV6-5
J: TRBJ2-7
D: NA
CDR3: CASSYPGRYEQYF

V: TRBV7-9
J: TRBJ2-7
D: NA
CDR3: CASSLGPSWVEQYF

V: TRBV21-1
J: TRBJ2-3
D: NA
CDR3: CASSKSRSQTDTQYF

V: TRBV27
J: TRBJ2-1
D: TRBD2
CDR3: CASSFAGGYNEQFF

V: TRBV5-1
J: TRBJ1-3
D: TRBD1
CDR3: CASSLYRGYGNTIYF

V: TRBV19
J: TRBJ2-1
D: NA
CDR3: CASSTRVNEQFF

V: TRBV11-2
J: TRBJ1-2
D: NA
CDR3: CASSRAGDPRGYTF

V: TRBV19
J: TRBJ2-4
D: NA
CDR3: CASSPYGGGINIQYF

V: TRBV15
J: TRBJ2-1
D: NA
CDR3: CATSTWSSYNEQFF

V: TRBV7-9
J: TRBJ1-2
D: NA
CDR3: CASSGGNYGYTF

V: TRBV19
J: TRBJ2-5
D: NA
CDR3: CASRGRQETQYF

V: TRBV7-9
J: TRBJ2-7
D: TRBD1
CDR3: CASSSGTRGYEQYF

V: TRBV9
J: TRBJ1-6
D: TRBD1
CDR3: CASSVEGALYNSPLHF

V: TRBV21-1
J: TRBJ1-1
D: NA
CDR3: CASSKEGTAGTEAFF

V: TRBV29-1
J: TRBJ2-1
D: TRBD2
CDR3: CSVESRTSVYNEQFF

V: TRBV7-2
J: TRBJ2-7
D: TRBD2
CDR3: CASSPYGGGSYEQYF

V: TRBV11-2
J: TRBJ2-5
D: NA
CDR3: CASSFGSETQYF

V: TRBV18
J: TRBJ2-7
D: TRBD1
CDR3: CASSPRQGAGEQYF

V: TRBV28
J: TRBJ2-7
D: TRBD1
CDR3: CASSPSGTGAYEQYF

V: TRBV19
J: TRBJ2-1
D: NA
CDR3: CASTRGAAYNEQFF

V: TRBV5-4
J: TRBJ1-5
D: NA
CDR3: CASSRDGGSEPQHF

V: TRBV18
J: TRBJ2-3
D: NA
CDR3: CASSPPPNTDTQYF

V: TRBV9
J: TRBJ1-4
D: NA
CDR3: CASSTLTGRGEKLFF

V: TRBV27
J: TRBJ1-2
D: TRBD1
CDR3: CASSSDRGIYGYTF